The 31 T cell receptor beta chains presented below share a single source sample, sequenced in a study of blood T cell repertoires in COVID-19. The repertoire was sequenced with immunoSEQ multiplex PCR; TCRdb's copy has only in-frame clones and lacks some. This table has fewer than 350,000 clones, roughly 93% appearing once. Sequencing was performed on PBMCs or T cells enriched from blood (not recorded which). The receptors were gathered from a woman aged 40 to 50 with acute COVID-19.

The table lists this clone with a count of one. V and J are TRBV9 and TRBJ1-5; 8 nucleotides agree with TRBD1. V gave up 3 bases and J gave up 4 bases; unmatched junction bases: 0. CDR3 length: 13 residues. In germline, CDR1 is SGDLS, CDR2 YYNGEE. CDR3 sequence (DNA): TGTGCCAGCAGCGGGACAGGGAATCAGCCCCAGCATTTT. Residues: CASSGTGNQPQHF.

The rearrangement uses TRBV2 and TRBJ2-5; 10 positions match TRBD2. Germline CDR1 and CDR2: SNHLY and FYNNEI. This CDR3 has 15 amino acids. V trimming: 5 bases; J trimming: 2 bases; junction bases outside the gene matches: 5. CDR3 sequence (DNA): TGTGCCAGCAGTCCGTTAGCGGGGGGACAAGAGACCCAGTACTTC. Translated: CASSPLAGGQETQYF.

The chain is built from TRBV10-3 and TRBJ2-7, with 13 bases fitting TRBD2. Germline assignment: CDR1 ENHRY and CDR2 SYGVKD. This CDR3 contains 13 residues. The trim removed 10 bases at V and 7 bases at J, leaving 7 bases unmatched. CDR3 DNA sequence: TGTGCCACCCGGACTAGCGGGAGTTGGGAGCAGTACTTC. Its translation: CATRTSGSWEQYF.

The chain joins TRBV6-5 to TRBJ2-1; 10 bases are shared with TRBD2. Trimming at V came to 6 bases and at J to 8 bases, leaving 7 bases not matched to a gene. The CDR3 is made up of 14 amino acids. Germline assignment: CDR1 MNHEY and CDR2 SVGAGI. The CDR3 protein is CASSQLAGDDEQFF. As DNA, the CDR3 is TGTGCCAGCAGCCAGCTAGCGGGAGATGATGAGCAGTTCTTC.

J is TRBJ2-7 and V is TRBV18, with TRBD2 as a possible D gene (6 bases). V shed 2 bases and J shed 2 bases, with 10 bases lying between them. This CDR3 has 14 residues. The germline V gene has CDR1 KGHSH and CDR2 LQKENI. The CDR3 reads CASSPGGNPYEQYF. The CDR3 DNA reads TGTGCCAGCTCACCAGGAGGGAATCCCTACGAGCAGTACTTC.

This clone was recorded once. The chain employs TRBV7-8 and TRBJ2-2; the match to TRBD1 covers 8 bases. This CDR3 has 16 residues. Germline values: CDR1 SGHVS, CDR2 FQNEAQ. J gave up 5 bases and V 5 bases, and 10 bases lay outside the gene matches. CDR3 protein: CASSRPDRGRTGELFF. In DNA form, the CDR3 reads TGTGCCAGCAGCCGTCCCGACAGGGGAAGAACCGGGGAGCTGTTTTTT.

The chain uses TRBV7-8 and TRBJ2-5, with 7 positions matching TRBD2. The CDR3 length is 15 residues. V trimming: 0 bases; J trimming: 4 bases; junction bases outside the gene matches: 5. CDR1 is SGHVS, CDR2 FQNEAQ, per germline. CDR3 loop: CASSLALAGRETQYF. The DNA for the CDR3 is TGTGCCAGCAGCTTAGCGTTAGCGGGCCGAGAGACCCAGTACTTC.

The CDR3: CASSFVGSGTEAFF. In DNA form, the CDR3 reads TGCGCCAGCAGCTTCGTTGGGTCGGGCACTGAAGCTTTCTTT. J is TRBJ1-1 and V is TRBV5-1, with no clear D. This CDR3 has 14 amino acids. Germline loops: CDR1 SGHRS, CDR2 YFSETQ. Trimming took off 2 bases at V and 4 bases at J, with 12 bases between the two ends.

In this sample, this clone turned up a few times. The rearrangement uses TRBV19 and TRBJ1-1, with D hard to call. CDR3 length equals 15 residues. Germline V gives CDR1 LNHDA, CDR2 SQIVND (reference sequence). The V end lost 1 base, the J end lost 1 base, and 10 bases lay between the germline ends. The CDR3 DNA follows: TGTGCCAGTAGTATAGCTATGGTCCAGAACACTGAAGCTTTCTTT. Its protein is CASSIAMVQNTEAFF.

A few counts support this clone. The chain has TRBV27 and TRBJ1-5; D is unclear. CDR3 length: 13 residues. The ends were cut back, 4 bases at V and 6 bases at J, with 10 bases in the middle. The germline CDR1 and CDR2 sequences are MNHEY and SMNVEV (reference sequence). Here the CDR3 reads CASSSLRGQPQHF. CDR3 coding DNA: TGTGCCAGCAGTTCCTTACGCGGTCAGCCCCAGCATTTT.

On this clone: The same CDR3 is also encoded by other DNA sequences in this sample. This sequence joins TRBV18 and TRBJ1-2, with TRBD1 matching 10 bases. V was clipped by 3 bases and J by 2 bases; unmatched bases: 0. Germline V gene sequence: CDR1 KGHSH, CDR2 LQKENI. The CDR3 is made up of 14 amino acids. CDR3 sequence: CASSPGQGNYGYTF. The DNA of the CDR3 is TGTGCCAGCTCACCGGGACAGGGGAACTATGGCTACACCTTC.

This rearrangement joins TRBV19 to TRBJ1-6; the D is unclear. The CDR3 has 14 residues. Germline values: CDR1 LNHDA, CDR2 SQIVND (reference sequence). V lost 1 base and J 9 bases, leaving 10 bases between the germline ends. The CDR3 DNA reads as TGTGCCAGTAGTATAGTTGGAGAATTTTCACCCCTCCACTTT. It translates to CASSIVGEFSPLHF. The variable domain in full, completed from reference TRBV19 and TRBJ1-6, reads DGGITQSPKYLFRKEGQNVTLSCEQNLNHDAMYWYRQDPGQGLRLIYYSQIVNDFQKGDIAEGYSVSREKKESFPLTVTSAQKNPTAFYLCASSIVGEFSPLHFGNGTRLTVT.

This clone was seen just once. Germline is not matched at one junction end, which may reflect a read error. The chain links TRBV7-9 to TRBJ1-2; no clear D gene. In germline, CDR1 is SEHNR, CDR2 FQNEAQ (reference sequence). The CDR3 length is 11 residues. Here the CDR3 DNA reads TGTGCCAGCAGCTTGGGAGAAGGGTCCAGGTTC. Translated, it gives CASSLGEGSRF.

The chain carries TRBV9 and TRBJ2-3; possible D gene TRBD2, 5 bases. The CDR3 spans 17 residues. Trimming left V 4 bases short and J 6 bases short, with 24 bases between. Germline lookup yields CDR1 SGDLS and CDR2 YYNGEE. CDR3 loop: CASSLPDWAGAGDTQYF. The CDR3 DNA reads as TGTGCCAGCAGCCTCCCCGACTGGGCGGGCGCGGGCGATACGCAGTATTTT.

This clone was seen many times. The rearrangement uses TRBV19 and TRBJ1-2; tentatively, D is TRBD1 (6 bases). Trimming removed 4 bases at V and 14 bases at J, with 17 bases between. The CDR3 totals 12 residues. Germline V gives CDR1 LNHDA, CDR2 SQIVND (reference sequence). CDR3 nucleotide sequence: TGTGCCAGTAGTAGTCAGGGGCCGGGCGAGACCTTC. This encodes CASSSQGPGETF.

The CDR3 DNA follows: TGTGCCAGCAGCCTCTTACAGGGCCCCCACGAGCAGTACTTC. This translates into CASSLLQGPHEQYF. The rearrangement joins TRBV11-3 to TRBJ2-7; D is possibly TRBD1 (6 bases). The CDR3 loop spans 14 amino acids. V was cut by 5 bases and J by 5 bases, with 16 bases left in between. The V gene's germline CDR1 is SGHNT and CDR2 YENEEA.

The chain links TRBV5-3 to TRBJ1-6; TRBD1 might be the D (6 bases). TRBV5-3 is annotated as an ORF whose role is uncertain. Trimming stripped 4 bases from V and 7 bases from J, with 12 bases between. The CDR3 contains 14 residues. The CDR3 region is CARSPQGANSPLHF. CDR3 nucleotide sequence: TGTGCCAGAAGCCCACAGGGAGCAAATTCACCCCTCCACTTT.

The chain has TRBV7-2 and TRBJ2-1; 8 nucleotides agree with TRBD1. CDR1 and CDR2 from the germline V gene are SGHTA and FQGNSA. V lost 3 bases, J lost 3 bases, and 4 bases stayed unmatched. The CDR3 consists of 15 residues. CDR3 sequence (DNA): TGTGCCAGCAGCTTGCGAGGACAGGGCTACAATGAGCAGTTCTTC. It codes for CASSLRGQGYNEQFF.

Points on this clone: The same CDR3 is also encoded by other DNA sequences in this sample. The J gene is TRBJ1-2, the V gene TRBV28, with 8 positions matching TRBD1. V gave up 4 bases and J gave up 4 bases; unmatched junction bases: 5. CDR3 length: 14 residues. Germline V CDR1 and CDR2: MDHEN, SYDVKM. In DNA, the CDR3 is TGTGCCAGCAGTTCCAGGGGGCGAGGCTATGGCTACACCTTC. Its protein product is CASSSRGRGYGYTF.

This sequence joins TRBV21-1 and TRBJ2-1; the table's TRBD2 call for D was not verified on the DNA. TRBV21-1 constitutes a pseudogene. The CDR3 runs to 15 residues. The CDR3 protein is CASSIRGRGDNEQFF. CDR3 DNA sequence: TGTGCCAGCAGCATACGGGGGAGGGGGGACAATGAGCAGTTCTTC.

The chain couples TRBV29-1 to TRBJ1-2; 7 bases are shared with TRBD1. This CDR3 has 13 amino acids. Trimming took 7 bases from V and 4 from J; bases not matched to a gene: 9. The germline V gene has CDR1 SQVTM and CDR2 ANQGSEA. CDR3 nucleotides: TGCAGCGCTAGAACGACAGGGAGCTATGGCTACACCTTC. It translates to CSARTTGSYGYTF.

There are a few counts of this clone. This rearrangement joins TRBV6-6 to TRBJ1-1; TRBD1 matches at 8 bases. The length of the CDR3 is 11 residues. Germline V gene sequence: CDR1 MNHNY, CDR2 SVGAGI (reference sequence). Trimming took 6 bases from V and 11 from J; bases not matched to a gene: 5. CDR3 sequence (DNA): TGTGCCAGCAGAACAGGGGGATGGGCTTTCTTT. Encoded protein: CASRTGGWAFF.

This clone has a single count. The chain is built from TRBV14 and TRBJ2-7, with D perhaps matching TRBD1 (7 bases). CDR3 length: 15 residues. With 1 base removed from V and 2 bases from J, the gap between germline ends came to 12 bases. Per the germline V gene, CDR1 is SGHDN and CDR2 is FVKESK. The CDR3 coding sequence is TGTGCCAGCAGCCAAGTTGGAGGGACAGCCTACGAGCAGTACTTC. Amino acid sequence: CASSQVGGTAYEQYF.

This rearrangement joins TRBV5-1 to TRBJ2-5; 10 bases map to TRBD2. The CDR3 has 14 residues. Germline V CDR1 and CDR2: SGHRS, YFSETQ. The V gene end was trimmed by 4 bases and the J gene end by 3 bases; junction bases not matched to a gene: 3. CDR3 protein: CASSRGLAEETQYF. CDR3 sequence (DNA): TGCGCCAGCAGCAGAGGACTAGCGGAAGAGACCCAGTACTTC.

This chain links TRBV28 with TRBJ2-3, with 8 bases aligning to TRBD2. From germline, CDR1 is MDHEN and CDR2 SYDVKM. Germline trimming cut 8 bases from V and 5 bases from J; bases unmatched to any gene: 9. The CDR3 spans 14 residues. The CDR3 nucleotides are TGTGCCAGCCGGGGGCGGGAGGAAATAGATACGCAGTATTTT. Residues: CASRGREEIDTQYF.

J is TRBJ2-7 and V is TRBV29-1, with 8 positions matching TRBD2. The germline gives CDR1 SQVTM, CDR2 ANQGSEA. The CDR3 is made up of 12 amino acids. The J segment lost 1 base and the V segment lost 6 bases, leaving 2 bases of the junction unmatched. The CDR3 region has the DNA TGCAGCGTCACTAGCGGTTCCTACGAGCAGTACTTC. Amino acids: CSVTSGSYEQYF.

This clone showed up just once. The gene calls are TRBV14 and TRBJ2-3; 14 positions match TRBD2. The V segment lost 0 bases and the J segment 2 bases; nucleotides outside the gene matches: 7. The germline V gene encodes CDR1 SGHDN and CDR2 FVKESK. The CDR3 loop spans 19 amino acids. The CDR3 sequence: CASSQDGLAGGFDTDTQYF. The CDR3 DNA reads as TGTGCCAGCAGCCAAGATGGACTAGCGGGGGGCTTTGACACAGATACGCAGTATTTT.

V is TRBV13 and J is TRBJ2-1, with TRBD2 identical over 13 bases. There are 17 residues in the CDR3. Germline assignment: CDR1 PRHDT and CDR2 FYEKMQ (reference sequence). V shed 4 bases, J shed 8 bases, and the junction held 11 bases outside the gene matches. In nucleotides, the CDR3 is TGTGCCAGCAGCTCCCGCCTGGGACTAGCGGGATCGGATGAGCAGTTCTTC. Translated, it gives CASSSRLGLAGSDEQFF.

The J gene is TRBJ1-6, the V gene TRBV30; TRBD1 matches at 7 bases. J gave up 7 bases and V 2 bases, and 5 bases lay outside the gene matches. Germline CDR1 and CDR2: GTSNPN and SVGIG (reference sequence). The CDR3 runs to 14 residues. DNA of the CDR3: TGTGCCTGGAGTTGGGACAGAAACAATTCACCCCTCCACTTT. This translates into CAWSWDRNNSPLHF.

V usage is TRBV18 and J usage is TRBJ2-1; 13 bases match TRBD2. The length of the CDR3 is 19 residues. The ends lost 3 bases at V and 0 bases at J; junction bases unmatched: 8. CDR1 is KGHSH, CDR2 LQKENI, per germline. CDR3 residues: CASSPLLAGGRSSYNEQFF. Written as DNA, the CDR3 is TGTGCCAGCTCACCCCTACTAGCGGGGGGGAGGAGCTCCTACAATGAGCAGTTCTTC.

The gene calls are TRBV5-4 and TRBJ2-3, with 9 bases identical to TRBD2. After removal of 5 bases from V and 1 base from J, the junction contained 14 bases not matched to a gene. This CDR3 comprises 18 residues. The germline V gene encodes CDR1 SGHNT and CDR2 YYREEE (reference sequence). CDR3 residues: CASSPGVAGASGTDTQYF. As DNA, the CDR3 is TGTGCCAGCAGTCCCGGGGTAGCGGGAGCCTCTGGCACAGATACGCAGTATTTT. Full variable domain (rest looked up from reference TRBV5-4 and TRBJ2-3): ETGVTQSPTHLIKTRGQQVTLRCSSQSGHNTVSWYQQALGQGPQFIFQYYREEENGRGNFPPRFSGLQFPNYSSELNVNALELDDSALYLCASSPGVAGASGTDTQYFGPGTRLTVL.